The table lists the clone carrying this TCR beta chain with many counts. Its cognate antigen is unknown. The record originates from a study of read filtering for tumor transcriptome and immune sequencing. Turning to the study itself: Per sample, TCR-region reads ranged about 4.05 to 11 million by IR-seq, roughly 75 to 1,400 by RNA-seq. Whole-study results and caveats: The CD138-negative fraction was mixed bone marrow immune cells, not pure T cells. IR-seq captured clonotypes deeper and more reliably than RNA-seq. About 81.9% of IR-seq clonotypes had one read, totaling 3% to 4.5% of reads; RNA-seq: around 70% and 40%.

The library was built from about 400 ng RNA with molecular barcoded adaptors for alpha/delta and beta/gamma chains. TCRdb passed the reads through MiXCR, listing each CDR3 protein once. The sample records 14,000 to 15,000 distinct CDR3 sequences, about a fifth being singletons. V was trimmed by 4 bases and J by 4 bases, leaving 6 bases between them. Germline V CDR1 and CDR2: SGHAT, FQNNGV. CDR3 length: 12 residues. V usage is TRBV11-2 and J usage is TRBJ2-3; D ambiguous. This receptor was obtained from a donor aged 40 or older with multiple myeloma. The material sequenced was a population of CD138-negative cells sorted from bone marrow. CDR3 region: CASSYSPDTQYF. The CDR3 DNA reads as TGTGCCAGCAGCTATTCGCCAGATACGCAGTATTTT.